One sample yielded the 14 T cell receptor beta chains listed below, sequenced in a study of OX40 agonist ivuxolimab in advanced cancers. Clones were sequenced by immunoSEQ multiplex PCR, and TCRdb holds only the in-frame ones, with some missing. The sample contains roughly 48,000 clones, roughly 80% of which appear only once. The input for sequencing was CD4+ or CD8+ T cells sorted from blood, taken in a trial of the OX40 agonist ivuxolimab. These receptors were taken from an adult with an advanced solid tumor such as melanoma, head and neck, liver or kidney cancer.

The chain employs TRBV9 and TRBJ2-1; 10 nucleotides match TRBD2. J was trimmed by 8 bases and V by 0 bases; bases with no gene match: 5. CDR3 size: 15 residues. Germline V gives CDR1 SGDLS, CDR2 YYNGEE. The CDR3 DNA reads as TGTGCCAGCAGCGTAGCGGGGCTAGCGGGAGATGAGCAGTTCTTC. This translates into CASSVAGLAGDEQFF.

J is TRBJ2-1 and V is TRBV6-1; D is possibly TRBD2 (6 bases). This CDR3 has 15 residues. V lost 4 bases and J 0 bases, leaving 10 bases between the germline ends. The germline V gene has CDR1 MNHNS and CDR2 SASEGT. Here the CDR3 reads CASSGGGTSYNEQFF. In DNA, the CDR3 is TGTGCCAGCAGTGGTGGGGGGACCTCCTACAATGAGCAGTTCTTC.

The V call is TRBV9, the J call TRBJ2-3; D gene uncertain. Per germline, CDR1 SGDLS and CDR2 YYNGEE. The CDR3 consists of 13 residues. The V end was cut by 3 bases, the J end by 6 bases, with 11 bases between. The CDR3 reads CASSAVLRDTQYF. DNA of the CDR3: TGTGCCAGCAGCGCGGTTCTAAGGGATACGCAGTATTTT.

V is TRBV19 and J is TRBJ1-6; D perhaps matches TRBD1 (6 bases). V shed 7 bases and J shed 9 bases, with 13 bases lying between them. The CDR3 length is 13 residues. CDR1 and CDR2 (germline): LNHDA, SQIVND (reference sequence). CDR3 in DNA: TGTGCCAGTATGGGGGCATCTCTTTCACCCCTCCACTTT. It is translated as CASMGASLSPLHF.

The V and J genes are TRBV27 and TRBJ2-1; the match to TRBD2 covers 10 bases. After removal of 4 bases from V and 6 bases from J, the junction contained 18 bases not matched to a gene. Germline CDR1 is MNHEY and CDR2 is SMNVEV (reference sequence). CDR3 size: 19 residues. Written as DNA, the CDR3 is TGTGCCAGCAGTTCCAGGACTTGGACTAGCGGCATAAGTATCAATGAGCAGTTCTTC. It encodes CASSSRTWTSGISINEQFF.

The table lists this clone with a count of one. The CDR3 coding sequence is TGTGCCAGCAGCTTCGCCCCGGGGGACCTCCAAGAGACCCAGTACTTC. Its protein is CASSFAPGDLQETQYF. The chain has TRBV11-1 and TRBJ2-5, with D maybe TRBD2 (6 bases). The V end lost 3 bases, the J end lost 1 base, and 15 bases lay between the germline ends. Germline V gene lookup returns CDR1 SGHAT and CDR2 FQDESV (reference sequence). The CDR3 is made up of 16 amino acids.

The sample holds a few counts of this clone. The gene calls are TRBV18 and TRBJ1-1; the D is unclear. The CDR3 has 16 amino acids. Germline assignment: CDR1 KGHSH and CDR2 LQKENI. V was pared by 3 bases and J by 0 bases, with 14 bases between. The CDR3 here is CASSPIPQRMNTEAFF. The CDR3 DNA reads TGTGCCAGCTCACCGATCCCACAGCGCATGAACACTGAAGCTTTCTTT. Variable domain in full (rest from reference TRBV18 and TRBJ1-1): NAGVMQNPRHLVRRRGQEARLRCSPMKGHSHVYWYRQLPEEGLKFMVYLQKENIIDESGMPKERFSAEFPKEGPSILRIQQVVRGDSAAYFCASSPIPQRMNTEAFFGQGTRLTVV.

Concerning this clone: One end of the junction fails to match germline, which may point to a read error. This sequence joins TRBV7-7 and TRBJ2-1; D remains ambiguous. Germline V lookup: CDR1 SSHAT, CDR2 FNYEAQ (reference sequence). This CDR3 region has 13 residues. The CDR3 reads CASSPTVLNEQFF. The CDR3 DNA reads TGTGCTAGCAGCCCCACCGTGCTGAATGAGCAGTTCTTC. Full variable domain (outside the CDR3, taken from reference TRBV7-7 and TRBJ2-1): GAGVSQSPRYKVTKRGQDVTLRCDPISSHATLYWYQQALGQGPEFLTYFNYEAQPDKSGLPSDRFSAERPEGSISTLTIQRTEQRDSAMYRCASSPTVLNEQFFGPGTRLTVL.

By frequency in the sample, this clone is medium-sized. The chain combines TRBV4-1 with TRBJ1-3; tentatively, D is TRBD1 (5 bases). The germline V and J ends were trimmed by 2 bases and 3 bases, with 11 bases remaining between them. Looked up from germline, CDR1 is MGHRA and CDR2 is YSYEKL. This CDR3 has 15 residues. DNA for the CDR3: TGCGCCAGCAGCCAACCATGGACACTTGGAAACACCATATATTTT. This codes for CASSQPWTLGNTIYF.

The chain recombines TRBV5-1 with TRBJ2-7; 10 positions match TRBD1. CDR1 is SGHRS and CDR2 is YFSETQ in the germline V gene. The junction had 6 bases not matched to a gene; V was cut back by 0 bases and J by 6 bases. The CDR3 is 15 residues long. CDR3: CASSLVGQGPAEQYF. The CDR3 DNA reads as TGCGCCAGCAGCTTGGTGGGACAGGGGCCTGCCGAGCAGTACTTC.

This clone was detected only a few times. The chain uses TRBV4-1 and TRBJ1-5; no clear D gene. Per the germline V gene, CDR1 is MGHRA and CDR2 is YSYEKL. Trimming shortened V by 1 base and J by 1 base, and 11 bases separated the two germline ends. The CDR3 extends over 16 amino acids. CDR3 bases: TGCGCCAGCAGCCAAGCTGCGGGGATGAGCAATCAGCCCCAGCATTTT. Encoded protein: CASSQAAGMSNQPQHF.

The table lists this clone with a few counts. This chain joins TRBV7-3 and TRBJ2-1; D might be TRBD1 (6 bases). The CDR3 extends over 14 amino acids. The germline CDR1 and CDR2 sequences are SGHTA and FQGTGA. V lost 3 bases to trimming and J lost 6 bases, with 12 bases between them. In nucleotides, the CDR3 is TGTGCCAGCAGCTTCCAGGGGTCGAGCAATGAGCAGTTCTTC. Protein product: CASSFQGSSNEQFF.

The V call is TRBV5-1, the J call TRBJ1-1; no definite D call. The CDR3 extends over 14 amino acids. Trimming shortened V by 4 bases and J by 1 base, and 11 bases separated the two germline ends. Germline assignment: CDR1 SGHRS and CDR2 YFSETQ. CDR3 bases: TGCGCCAGCAGCCTGAGAGGAGGGAACACTGAAGCTTTCTTT. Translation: CASSLRGGNTEAFF.

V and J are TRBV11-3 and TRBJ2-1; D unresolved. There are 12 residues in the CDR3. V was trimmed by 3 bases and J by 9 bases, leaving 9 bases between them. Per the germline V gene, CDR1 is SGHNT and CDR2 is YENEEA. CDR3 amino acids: CASSFSWGEQFF. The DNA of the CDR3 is TGTGCCAGCAGCTTTAGCTGGGGTGAGCAGTTCTTC.